The 32 T cell receptor beta chains below come from one sample, sequenced in a study of shared T cell receptors in the human thymus. Here immunoSEQ multiplex PCR was the method, and the copy in TCRdb shows in-frame clones only, minus some. This repertoire shows approximately 490,000 clones, around 78% found once; its top ten account for about 0.013%. The same sample was also studied in work on human thymus T cells.

Sequenced sample: thymocytes. The origin of the receptors is a boy younger than two with a congenital heart defect.

J is TRBJ2-3 and V is TRBV7-9, with no clear D. Trimming pared 0 bases from V and 2 bases from J, leaving 9 bases between. Germline CDR1 reads SEHNR; CDR2 reads FQNEAQ (reference sequence). The CDR3 is made up of 15 amino acids. In DNA, the CDR3 is TGTGCCAGCAGCTTAGCCCGGAGAGACACAGATACGCAGTATTTT. Translating gives CASSLARRDTDTQYF.

This clone was detected a few times. The chain is built from TRBV5-1 and TRBJ2-5, with a possible D match to TRBD2 (6 bases). Per the germline V gene, CDR1 is SGHRS and CDR2 is YFSETQ. Trimming stripped 0 bases from V and 1 base from J, with 13 bases between. The CDR3 loop spans 16 amino acids. The chain's CDR3 is CASSLEEGGGQETQYF. For the CDR3, the DNA is TGCGCCAGCAGCTTGGAGGAGGGTGGGGGCCAAGAGACCCAGTACTTC.

J is TRBJ2-7 and V is TRBV7-9; 8 bases agree with TRBD2. This CDR3 contains 16 residues. Germline trimming cut 7 bases from V and 3 bases from J; bases unmatched to any gene: 14. CDR1 and CDR2 from the germline V gene are SEHNR and FQNEAQ (reference sequence). The chain's CDR3 is CASTRGGPPAGYEQYF. As DNA, the CDR3 is TGTGCCAGCACCCGGGGGGGGCCCCCGGCAGGCTACGAGCAGTACTTC.

The chain employs TRBV19 and TRBJ2-1; D perhaps matches TRBD2 (5 bases). The CDR3 is 16 residues long. Germline assignment: CDR1 LNHDA and CDR2 SQIVND (reference sequence). The ends were cut back, 4 bases at V and 0 bases at J, with 13 bases in the middle. The CDR3 region has the DNA TGTGCCAGTAGTAGCGGGCTAGGATTCTCCTACAATGAGCAGTTCTTC. This encodes CASSSGLGFSYNEQFF.

The V and J genes are TRBV4-3 and TRBJ1-1; D is unclear. The CDR3 is 14 residues long. Germline loops: CDR1 LGHNA, CDR2 YSLEER. V lost 4 bases and J lost 1, with 10 bases in between. The CDR3: CASSLGRPNTEAFF. The DNA for the CDR3 is TGCGCCAGCAGCCTCGGCAGGCCGAACACTGAAGCTTTCTTT.

The chain carries TRBV6-1 and TRBJ2-1; D gene unclear. Trimming shortened V by 0 bases and J by 9 bases, and 12 bases separated the two germline ends. This CDR3 region has 14 residues. CDR1 and CDR2 (germline): MNHNS, SASEGT. CDR3 region: CASSEASPPGEQFF. CDR3 bases: TGTGCCAGCAGTGAAGCGAGCCCCCCCGGTGAGCAGTTCTTC.

This clone was observed a handful of times. The chain is built from TRBV5-6 and TRBJ2-1; perhaps TRBD2 as D (5 bases). The length of the CDR3 is 18 residues. Trimming took off 0 bases at V and 1 base at J, with 17 bases between the two ends. Looked up from germline, CDR1 is SGHDT and CDR2 is YYEEEE. CDR3 in amino acids: CASSLERARLRSYNEQFF. CDR3 DNA sequence: TGTGCCAGCAGCTTGGAGAGGGCGAGACTAAGGTCCTACAATGAGCAGTTCTTC. Drawing the rest from reference TRBV5-6 and TRBJ2-1, the complete variable domain is DAGVTQSPTHLIKTRGQQVTLRCSPKSGHDTVSWYQQALGQGPQFIFQYYEEEERQRGNFPDRFSGHQFPNYSSELNVNALLLGDSALYLCASSLERARLRSYNEQFFGPGTRLTVL.

The chain couples TRBV4-3 to TRBJ2-7, with a possible D match to TRBD2 (7 bases). Trimming pared 0 bases from V and 4 bases from J, leaving 19 bases between. Germline loops: CDR1 LGHNA, CDR2 YSLEER. The CDR3 is 17 residues long. Written as DNA, the CDR3 is TGCGCCAGCAGCCAAGAAGGGGGGGCTAGCGGCGGGTACGAGCAGTACTTC. It encodes CASSQEGGASGGYEQYF.

The count of this clone is one. V gene TRBV4-1 combines with J gene TRBJ1-1; 7 bases map to TRBD1. With 1 base clipped from V and 3 bases from J, the junction kept 8 bases outside the gene matches. Germline loops: CDR1 MGHRA, CDR2 YSYEKL. The CDR3 length is 16 residues. In DNA form, the CDR3 reads TGCGCCAGCAGCCAAGTCTTCTCAACAGGGGACACTGAAGCTTTCTTT. Translating it yields CASSQVFSTGDTEAFF.

The chain is built from TRBV28 and TRBJ1-1; 8 nucleotides align to TRBD1. The V gene's germline CDR1 is MDHEN and CDR2 SYDVKM. This CDR3 has 16 residues. The ends lost 7 bases at V and 0 bases at J; junction bases unmatched: 10. The CDR3 sequence: CASKATGGGMNTEAFF. CDR3 nucleotides: TGTGCCAGCAAAGCCACAGGGGGTGGCATGAACACTGAAGCTTTCTTT. The variable domain in full, completed from reference TRBV28 and TRBJ1-1, reads DVKVTQSSRYLVKRTGEKVFLECVQDMDHENMFWYRQDPGLGLRLIYFSYDVKMKEKGDIPEGYSVSREKKERFSLILESASTNQTSMYLCASKATGGGMNTEAFFGQGTRLTVV.

The chain uses TRBV6-1 and TRBJ2-5; D call uncertain. TRBJ2-7 matches the DNA end more closely, so the J call is doubtful. This CDR3 is built from 13 residues. CDR1 and CDR2 (germline): MNHNS, SASEGT. The CDR3 here is CASSEAKLSEQYF. Here the CDR3 DNA reads TGTGCCAGCAGTGAAGCAAAACTCTCCGAGCAGTACTTC.

The V and J genes are TRBV4-2 and TRBJ2-3; tentative D call: TRBD2 (6 bases). The germline gives CDR1 LGHNA, CDR2 YNFKEQ. The CDR3 runs to 13 residues. Trimming stripped 8 bases from V and 2 bases from J, with 11 bases between. CDR3 protein: CASGDWYTDTQYF. CDR3 DNA sequence: TGTGCCAGCGGGGACTGGTACACAGATACGCAGTATTTT.

The chain uses TRBV27 and TRBJ2-7; TRBD1 matches 8 bases. V lost 5 bases and J lost 4; bases outside the gene matches: 10. CDR1 is MNHEY, CDR2 SMNVEV, per germline (reference sequence). This CDR3 is 15 amino acids long. CDR3 loop: CASSRPGTGFYEQYF. CDR3 nucleotide sequence: TGTGCCAGCAGTCGGCCCGGGACAGGATTTTACGAGCAGTACTTC.

V is TRBV19 and J is TRBJ2-7; D is perhaps TRBD1 (6 bases). CDR1 is LNHDA and CDR2 is SQIVND in the germline V gene (reference sequence). This CDR3 has 18 residues. Trimming removed 0 bases from V and 0 bases from J, with 18 bases in between. The CDR3: CASSIDFRDTYYSYEQYF. As DNA, the CDR3 is TGTGCCAGTAGTATAGATTTCCGGGACACCTACTACTCCTACGAGCAGTACTTC.

The sample holds one count of this clone. J is TRBJ2-7 and V is TRBV7-2; 7 bases map to TRBD1. J lost 5 bases, V lost 5 bases, and 9 bases had no gene match. The V gene's germline CDR1 is SGHTA and CDR2 FQGNSA. This CDR3 is 14 amino acids long. CDR3 sequence: CASSGRQGFHEQYF. The DNA of the CDR3 is TGTGCCAGCAGCGGCAGACAGGGTTTCCACGAGCAGTACTTC.

This chain uses TRBV15 with TRBJ2-7, with TRBD2 as a possible D gene (6 bases). The CDR3 consists of 14 residues. Deletions cut 3 bases from V and 6 bases from J, with 15 bases between. Germline CDR1 is LNHNV and CDR2 is YYDKDF (reference sequence). CDR3 protein: CATSRRDSSSEQYF. For the CDR3, the DNA is TGTGCCACCAGCAGGCGGGACTCTTCGAGCGAGCAGTACTTC.

This clone was seen a handful of times. CDR3 sequence (DNA): TGTGCCAGCAGTTTATTAGGACTACACCCGAACACCGGGGAGCTGTTTTTT. It translates to CASSLLGLHPNTGELFF. V gene TRBV28 combines with J gene TRBJ2-2, with D tentatively TRBD2 (6 bases). The V gene lost 1 base and the J gene lost 0 bases, with 12 bases spanning the gap. There are 17 residues in the CDR3. The V gene's germline CDR1 is MDHEN and CDR2 SYDVKM.

The genes are TRBV10-2 and TRBJ2-1, with D perhaps TRBD1 (5 bases). CDR3 length: 15 amino acids. Trimming pared 2 bases from V and 8 bases from J, leaving 16 bases between. CDR1 and CDR2 from the germline V gene are WSHSY and SAAADI. The CDR3 DNA reads as TGCGCCAGCAGTGAGATGGGGCTAGTTTTCGATGAGCAGTTCTTC. It encodes CASSEMGLVFDEQFF.

V is TRBV5-4 and J is TRBJ1-2, with 7 bases aligning to TRBD1. Trimming removed 4 bases from V and 4 bases from J; junction bases left unmatched: 10. CDR3 length equals 15 residues. Germline assignment: CDR1 SGHNT and CDR2 YYREEE (reference sequence). In nucleotides, the CDR3 is TGTGCCAGCAGCCTGGGAAGGGGGCGCTCCTATGGCTACACCTTC. Translation: CASSLGRGRSYGYTF.

The chain joins TRBV4-1 to TRBJ1-5; D possibly corresponds to TRBD1 (6 bases). This CDR3 is built from 17 residues. The V end was cut by 0 bases, the J end by 4 bases, with 16 bases between. In germline, CDR1 is MGHRA, CDR2 YSYEKL. CDR3 protein: CASSQDPMTGHNQPQHF. CDR3 nucleotides: TGCGCCAGCAGCCAAGATCCGATGACAGGTCATAATCAGCCCCAGCATTTT.

The V and J genes are TRBV5-5 and TRBJ2-7, with TRBD1 matching over 7 bases. Germline V gene data show CDR1 as SGHKS and CDR2 as YYEKEE (reference sequence). Losses at the gene ends were 3 bases for V and 5 bases for J; bases not matched to a gene: 14. The length of the CDR3 is 16 residues. The CDR3 sequence: CASSSIPGQPADEQYF. CDR3 sequence (DNA): TGTGCCAGCAGCTCGATTCCGGGACAGCCGGCCGACGAGCAGTACTTC.

The chain combines TRBV5-8 with TRBJ2-7, with D unresolved. The CDR3 is 14 residues long. V was trimmed by 6 bases and J by 0 bases, leaving 13 bases between them. Germline V gene lookup returns CDR1 SGHTS and CDR2 YDEGEE. As DNA, the CDR3 is TGTGCCAGCACCCGCCAACACGACTCCTACGAGCAGTACTTC. Translated: CASTRQHDSYEQYF.

The J gene is TRBJ2-2, the V gene TRBV4-3; 12 bases are shared with TRBD2. Germline V CDR1 and CDR2: LGHNA, YSLEER. This CDR3 comprises 19 residues. The V gene end was trimmed by 0 bases and the J gene end by 6 bases; junction bases not matched to a gene: 11. The CDR3 region is CASSQDLRLAGVSAGELFF. The CDR3 DNA reads TGCGCCAGCAGCCAAGACCTCCGACTAGCGGGAGTTTCAGCCGGGGAGCTGTTTTTT.

The genes are TRBV25-1 and TRBJ2-3; D remains ambiguous. The germline gives CDR1 MGHDK, CDR2 SYGVNS. The CDR3 sequence is 16 residues long. V dropped 2 bases and J dropped 1 base, with 13 bases sitting between them. The CDR3 coding sequence is TGTGCCAGCAGTGAAATTTGCCCCCGGGGCACAGATACGCAGTATTTT. Protein sequence: CASSEICPRGTDTQYF.

The genes are TRBV7-6 and TRBJ2-7; 11 bases fit TRBD2. This CDR3 has 16 amino acids. CDR1 and CDR2 (germline): SGHVS, FNYEAQ. Trimming took 4 bases from V and 5 from J; bases not matched to a gene: 10. The CDR3 sequence: CASSSITSGSVNEQYF. CDR3 DNA sequence: TGTGCCAGCAGCTCAATAACTAGCGGGAGTGTCAACGAGCAGTACTTC.

This sequence joins TRBV2 and TRBJ2-1, with D maybe TRBD1 (6 bases). The CDR3 has 14 amino acids. The germline V and J ends were trimmed by 4 bases and 5 bases, with 12 bases remaining between them. Per germline, CDR1 SNHLY and CDR2 FYNNEI. The CDR3 loop is CASSAGDKNNEQFF. DNA for the CDR3: TGTGCCAGCAGTGCTGGGGACAAAAACAATGAGCAGTTCTTC.

The rearrangement links TRBV19 to TRBJ1-1; D might be TRBD1 (5 bases). From germline, CDR1 is LNHDA and CDR2 SQIVND (reference sequence). The V end was cut by 5 bases, the J end by 5 bases, with 15 bases between. This CDR3 contains 14 residues. CDR3 region: CASSPRGGWTEAFF. The CDR3 nucleotides are TGTGCCAGTAGTCCGCGGGGGGGGTGGACTGAAGCTTTCTTT.

The genes are TRBV4-3 and TRBJ1-2, with 9 positions matching TRBD1. The CDR3 has 16 amino acids. Germline V gene sequence: CDR1 LGHNA, CDR2 YSLEER. The trim removed 0 bases at V and 6 bases at J, leaving 8 bases unmatched. CDR3 sequence reads: CASSQDLPTGGDGYTF. In nucleotides, the CDR3 is TGCGCCAGCAGCCAAGATTTACCGACAGGGGGAGATGGCTACACCTTC.

The chain is built from TRBV4-1 and TRBJ2-7, with 9 bases that match TRBD2. Germline V gives CDR1 MGHRA, CDR2 YSYEKL. V dropped 8 bases and J dropped 2; count of bases not matched to a gene: 10. The CDR3 is 15 amino acids. CDR3 residues: CASRRGGRVPYEQYF. The CDR3 DNA follows: TGCGCCAGCCGCCGGGGCGGGAGGGTCCCCTACGAGCAGTACTTC.

This rearrangement joins TRBV2 to TRBJ2-3, with 11 bases fitting TRBD2. The CDR3 is made up of 15 amino acids. Germline assignment: CDR1 SNHLY and CDR2 FYNNEI. Trimming at V came to 8 bases and at J to 5 bases, leaving 9 bases not matched to a gene. The CDR3 DNA follows: TGTGCCAGCTGTTCCGGGACTAGCGGCCTAGATACGCAGTATTTT. This translates into CASCSGTSGLDTQYF.

The sample holds a few counts of this clone. The chain recombines TRBV4-2 with TRBJ2-5, with D possibly being TRBD2 (5 bases). Trimming took off 0 bases at V and 1 base at J, with 9 bases between the two ends. This CDR3 contains 15 residues. Germline values: CDR1 LGHNA, CDR2 YNFKEQ. The CDR3 DNA is TGTGCCAGCAGCCAAGAAGGGAGATTCCAAGAGACCCAGTACTTC. Protein sequence: CASSQEGRFQETQYF.

This clone was recorded once. The chain joins TRBV5-1 to TRBJ2-1; 9 positions match TRBD1. After removal of 0 bases from V and 9 bases from J, the junction contained 4 bases not matched to a gene. The CDR3 contains 14 residues. Germline CDR1 SGHRS, CDR2 YFSETQ. CDR3 bases: TGCGCCAGCAGCTTGGGGGACAGGGTTCCTGAGCAGTTCTTC. This codes for CASSLGDRVPEQFF.